This entry concerns a single T cell receptor (beta chain). The germline CDR1 and CDR2 sequences are MNHEY and SVGEGT. This CDR3 comprises 16 residues. V gave up 3 bases and J gave up 1 base, with 15 bases separating them. This sample was included in a study of CD8 T cells in Susac syndrome. An amount of RNA that ranged from about 0.45 to 1 ug was reverse transcribed with random hexamers. Coverage of TCR beta CDR3 amplification by immunoSEQ multiplex PCR extended to 54 Vbeta and 13 Jbeta. Using its own MiXCR run on the immunoSEQ multiplex PCR reads, TCRdb lists one record per CDR3 protein. The profile shows 250,000 or so distinct CDR3 sequences, about 93% of them singletons. Peripheral blood CD8+ and CD4+ T cells were profiled by TCR beta sequencing. In the multiple sclerosis control group, patients were treatment-naive and had stable or active relapsing-remitting disease.

The chain has TRBV6-2 or TRBV6-3 and TRBJ2-5; D remains ambiguous. The origin of this receptor is a human donor with multiple sclerosis. The specimen sequenced was CD4+ T cells from PBMCs. The CDR3 nucleotides read TGTGCCAGCAGTTATCTCCCCCCCATATTCCAAGAGACCCAGTACTTC. The encoded protein is CASSYLPPIFQETQYF.